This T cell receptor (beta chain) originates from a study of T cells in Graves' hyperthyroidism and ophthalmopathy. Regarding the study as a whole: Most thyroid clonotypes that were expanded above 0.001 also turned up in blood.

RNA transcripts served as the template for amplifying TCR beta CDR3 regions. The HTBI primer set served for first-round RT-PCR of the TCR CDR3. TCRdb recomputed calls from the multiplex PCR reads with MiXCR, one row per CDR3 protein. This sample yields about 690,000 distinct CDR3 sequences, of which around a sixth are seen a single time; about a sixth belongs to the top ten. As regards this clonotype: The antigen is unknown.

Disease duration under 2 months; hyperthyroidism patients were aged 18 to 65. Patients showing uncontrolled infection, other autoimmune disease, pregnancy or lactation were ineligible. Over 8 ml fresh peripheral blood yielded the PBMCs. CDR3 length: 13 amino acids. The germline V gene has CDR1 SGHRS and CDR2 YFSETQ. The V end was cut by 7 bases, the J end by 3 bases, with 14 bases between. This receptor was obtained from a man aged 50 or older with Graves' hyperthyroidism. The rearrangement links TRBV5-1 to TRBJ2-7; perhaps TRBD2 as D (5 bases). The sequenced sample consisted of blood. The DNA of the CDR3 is TGCGCCAGCGGCAGAGGGAGTCACTACGAGCAGTACTTC. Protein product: CASGRGSHYEQYF.